There are a few counts of the clone carrying this T cell receptor beta chain. Libraries of bulk TCR were made by previously described methods (with listed TCR primers). TCRdb called the PCR reads again in MiXCR, with one record for every CDR3 protein. The table shows under 650,000 distinct CDR3 sequences, with around 20% occurring only once. The source of the sample is a study of molecular identifiers for immune sequencing clone quantification. In the study overall: In replicates, the authors split RNA from around 20,000 or 100,000 naive CD8 cells five ways and sequenced four.

Sorted cell numbers of 20,000 to 1,000,000, with 10%, 30% or 50% RNA, served as input for naive CD8 libraries. The CDR3 runs 16 residues. The germline V gene encodes CDR1 SGHDT and CDR2 YYEEEE. Unmatched junction bases numbered 13, after V lost 4 bases and J lost 3 bases. The sequencing sample was made of naive CD8+ T cells from blood, with Jurkat cell RNA spiked in. As for subset: FACS-sorted CD8+CD4-CCR7+CD45RA+ naive T cells. V is TRBV5-6 and J is TRBJ2-7, with TRBD2 matching 7 bases. This TCR was recovered from a human donor in good health. Some libraries in this study had Jurkat cell RNA spiked in. The CDR3 loop is CASSPAAASGIYEQYF. The CDR3 DNA is TGTGCCAGCAGCCCCGCCGCGGCTAGCGGAATCTACGAGCAGTACTTC.